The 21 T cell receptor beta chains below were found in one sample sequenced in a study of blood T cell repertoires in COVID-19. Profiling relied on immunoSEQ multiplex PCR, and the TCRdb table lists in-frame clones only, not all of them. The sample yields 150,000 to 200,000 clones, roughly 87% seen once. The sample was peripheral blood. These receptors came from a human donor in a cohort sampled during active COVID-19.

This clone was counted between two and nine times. CDR3 residues: CASSLESGFAYEQYF. In DNA form, the CDR3 reads TGTGCCAGCAGCTTAGAATCGGGGTTTGCCTACGAGCAGTACTTC. V gene TRBV11-3 combines with J gene TRBJ2-7, with D tentatively TRBD2 (5 bases). V dropped 0 bases and J dropped 2 bases, with 11 bases sitting between them. Germline lookup yields CDR1 SGHNT and CDR2 YENEEA. CDR3 length: 15 amino acids.

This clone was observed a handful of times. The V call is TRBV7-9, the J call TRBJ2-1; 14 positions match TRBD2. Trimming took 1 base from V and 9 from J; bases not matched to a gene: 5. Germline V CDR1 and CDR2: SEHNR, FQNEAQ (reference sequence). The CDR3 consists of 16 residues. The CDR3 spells CASSLEGTSGGSEQFF. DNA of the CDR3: TGTGCCAGCAGCTTAGAAGGGACTAGCGGGGGAAGTGAGCAGTTCTTC.

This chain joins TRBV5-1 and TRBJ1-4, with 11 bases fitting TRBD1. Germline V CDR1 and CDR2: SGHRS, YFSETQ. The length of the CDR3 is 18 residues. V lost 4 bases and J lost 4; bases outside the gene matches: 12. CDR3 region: CASSLGRTGGSLNEKLFF. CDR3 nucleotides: TGCGCCAGCAGCCTGGGGCGGACAGGGGGCTCCCTTAATGAAAAACTGTTTTTT.

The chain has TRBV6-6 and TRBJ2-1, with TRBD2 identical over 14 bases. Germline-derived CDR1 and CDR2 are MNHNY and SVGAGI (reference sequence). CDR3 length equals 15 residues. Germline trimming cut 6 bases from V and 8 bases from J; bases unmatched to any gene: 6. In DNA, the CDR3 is TGTGCCAGCAGGGGGACTAGCGGGAGACAGGATGAGCAGTTCTTC. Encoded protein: CASRGTSGRQDEQFF.

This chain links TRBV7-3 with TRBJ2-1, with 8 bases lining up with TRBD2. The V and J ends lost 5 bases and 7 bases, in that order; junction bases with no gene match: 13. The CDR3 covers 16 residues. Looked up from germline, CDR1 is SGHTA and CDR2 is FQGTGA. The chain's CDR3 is CASSPLTSEGSNEQFF. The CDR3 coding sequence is TGTGCCAGCAGCCCCCTGACTAGCGAAGGTTCTAATGAGCAGTTCTTC.

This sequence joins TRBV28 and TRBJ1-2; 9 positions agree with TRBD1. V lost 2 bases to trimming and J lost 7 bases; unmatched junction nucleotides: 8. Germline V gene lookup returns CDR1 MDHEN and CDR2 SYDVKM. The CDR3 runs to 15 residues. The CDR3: CASSLEGQGMSGYTF. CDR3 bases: TGTGCCAGCAGTTTAGAAGGACAGGGGATGAGTGGCTACACCTTC.

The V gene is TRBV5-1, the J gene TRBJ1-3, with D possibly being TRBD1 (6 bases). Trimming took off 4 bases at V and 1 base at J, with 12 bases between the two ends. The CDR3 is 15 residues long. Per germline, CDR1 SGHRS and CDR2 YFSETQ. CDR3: CASSRDTDSGNTIYF. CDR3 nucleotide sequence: TGCGCCAGCAGCCGGGACACAGATTCTGGAAACACCATATATTTT.

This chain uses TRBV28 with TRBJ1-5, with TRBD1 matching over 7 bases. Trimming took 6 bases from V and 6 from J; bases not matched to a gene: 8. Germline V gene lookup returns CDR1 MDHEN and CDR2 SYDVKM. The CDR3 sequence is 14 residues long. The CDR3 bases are TGTGCCAGCAGCCCGGGACAGTTCTCTCAGCCCCAGCATTTT. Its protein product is CASSPGQFSQPQHF.

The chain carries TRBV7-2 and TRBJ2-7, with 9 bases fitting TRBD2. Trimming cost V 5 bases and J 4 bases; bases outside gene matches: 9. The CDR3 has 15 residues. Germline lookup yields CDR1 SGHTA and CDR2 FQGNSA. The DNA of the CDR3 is TGTGCCAGCAGCCCCGAAGGCGGGGGGGCTTACGAGCAGTACTTC. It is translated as CASSPEGGGAYEQYF.

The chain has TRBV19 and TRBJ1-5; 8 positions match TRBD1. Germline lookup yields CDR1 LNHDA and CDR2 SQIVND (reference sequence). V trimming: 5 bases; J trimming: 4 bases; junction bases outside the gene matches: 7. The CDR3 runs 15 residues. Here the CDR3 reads CASSGQGRGNQPQHF. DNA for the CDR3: TGTGCCAGTAGTGGACAGGGAAGAGGAAATCAGCCCCAGCATTTT.

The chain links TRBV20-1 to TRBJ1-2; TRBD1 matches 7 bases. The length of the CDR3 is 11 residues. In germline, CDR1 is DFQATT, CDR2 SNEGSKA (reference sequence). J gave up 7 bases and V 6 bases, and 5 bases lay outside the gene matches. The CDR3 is CSARTGRGYTF. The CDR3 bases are TGCAGTGCCCGGACAGGCCGTGGCTACACCTTC.

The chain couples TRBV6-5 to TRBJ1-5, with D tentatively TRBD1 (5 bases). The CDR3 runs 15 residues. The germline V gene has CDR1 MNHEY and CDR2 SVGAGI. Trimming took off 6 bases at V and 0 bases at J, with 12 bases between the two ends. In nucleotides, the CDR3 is TGTGCCAGCAGAAATGGAGGGGATAGCAATCAGCCCCAGCATTTT. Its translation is CASRNGGDSNQPQHF.

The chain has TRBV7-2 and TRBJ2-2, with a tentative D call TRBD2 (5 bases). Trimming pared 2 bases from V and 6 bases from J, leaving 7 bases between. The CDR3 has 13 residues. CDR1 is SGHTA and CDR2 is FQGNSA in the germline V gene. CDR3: CASSLPGAGELFF. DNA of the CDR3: TGTGCCAGCAGCTTACCCGGGGCCGGGGAGCTGTTTTTT.

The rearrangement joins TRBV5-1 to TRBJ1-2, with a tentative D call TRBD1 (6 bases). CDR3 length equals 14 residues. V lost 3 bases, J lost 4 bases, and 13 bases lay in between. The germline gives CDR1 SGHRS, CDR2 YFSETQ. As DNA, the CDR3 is TGCGCCAGCAGCTCGGACAGTTCTAGCTATGGCTACACCTTC. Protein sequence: CASSSDSSSYGYTF.

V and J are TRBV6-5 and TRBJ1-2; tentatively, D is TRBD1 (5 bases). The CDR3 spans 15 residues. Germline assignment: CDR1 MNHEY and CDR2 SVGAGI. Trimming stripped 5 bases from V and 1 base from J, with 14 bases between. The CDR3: CASSPPGLFNYGYTF. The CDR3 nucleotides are TGTGCCAGCAGTCCACCGGGACTGTTTAACTATGGCTACACCTTC.

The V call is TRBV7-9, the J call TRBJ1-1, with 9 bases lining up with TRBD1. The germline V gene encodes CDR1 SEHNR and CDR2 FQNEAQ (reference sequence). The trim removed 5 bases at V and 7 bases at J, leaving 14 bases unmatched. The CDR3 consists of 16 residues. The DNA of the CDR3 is TGTGCCAGCAGCCCGAGTGTAAGGACAGGGGAAAATGAAGCTTTCTTT. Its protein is CASSPSVRTGENEAFF.

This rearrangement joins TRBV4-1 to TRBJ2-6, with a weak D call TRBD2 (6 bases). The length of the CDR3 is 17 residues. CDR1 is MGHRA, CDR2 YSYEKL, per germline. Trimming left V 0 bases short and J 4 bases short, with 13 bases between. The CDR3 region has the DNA TGCGCCAGCAGCCAAGACTCAGGGACTCCAGGGGCCAACGTCCTGACTTTC. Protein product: CASSQDSGTPGANVLTF.

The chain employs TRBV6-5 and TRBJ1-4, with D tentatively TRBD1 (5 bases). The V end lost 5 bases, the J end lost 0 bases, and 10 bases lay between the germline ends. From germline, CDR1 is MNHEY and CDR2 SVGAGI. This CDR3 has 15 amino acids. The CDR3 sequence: CASSRQLATNEKLFF. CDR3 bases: TGTGCCAGCAGTCGACAGCTTGCAACTAATGAAAAACTGTTTTTT.

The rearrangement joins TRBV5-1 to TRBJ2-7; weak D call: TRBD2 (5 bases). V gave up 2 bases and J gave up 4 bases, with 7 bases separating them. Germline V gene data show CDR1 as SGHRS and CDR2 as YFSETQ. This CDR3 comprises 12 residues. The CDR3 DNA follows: TGCGCCAGCAGCTTTACGGGGTACGAGCAGTACTTC. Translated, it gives CASSFTGYEQYF.

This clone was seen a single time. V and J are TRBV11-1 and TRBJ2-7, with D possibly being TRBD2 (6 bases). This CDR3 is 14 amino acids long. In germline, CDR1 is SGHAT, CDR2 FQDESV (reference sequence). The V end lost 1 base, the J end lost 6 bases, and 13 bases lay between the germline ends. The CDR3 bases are TGTGCCAGCAGCTTAGGTCCGGGAGTCGGCGAGCAGTACTTC. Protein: CASSLGPGVGEQYF.

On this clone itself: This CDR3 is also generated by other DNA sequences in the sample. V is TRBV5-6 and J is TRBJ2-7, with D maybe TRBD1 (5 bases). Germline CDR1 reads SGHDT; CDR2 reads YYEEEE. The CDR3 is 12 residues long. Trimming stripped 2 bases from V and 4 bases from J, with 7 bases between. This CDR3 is CASSFQGYEQYF. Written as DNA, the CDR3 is TGTGCCAGCAGCTTCCAGGGATACGAGCAGTACTTC.